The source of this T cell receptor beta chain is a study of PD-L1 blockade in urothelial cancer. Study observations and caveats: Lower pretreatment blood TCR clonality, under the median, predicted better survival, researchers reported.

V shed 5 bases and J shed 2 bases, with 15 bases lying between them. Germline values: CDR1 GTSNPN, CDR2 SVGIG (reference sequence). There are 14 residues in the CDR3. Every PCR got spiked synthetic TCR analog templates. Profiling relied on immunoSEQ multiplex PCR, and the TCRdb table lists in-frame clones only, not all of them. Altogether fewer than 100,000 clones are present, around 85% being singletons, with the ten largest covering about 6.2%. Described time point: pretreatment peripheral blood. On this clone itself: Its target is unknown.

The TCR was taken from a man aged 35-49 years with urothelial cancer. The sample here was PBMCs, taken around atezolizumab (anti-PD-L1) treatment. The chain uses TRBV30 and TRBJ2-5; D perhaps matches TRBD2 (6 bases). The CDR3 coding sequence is TGTGCCTGGGGAGGGCTAGTCTCGCAAGAGACCCAGTACTTC. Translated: CAWGGLVSQETQYF.